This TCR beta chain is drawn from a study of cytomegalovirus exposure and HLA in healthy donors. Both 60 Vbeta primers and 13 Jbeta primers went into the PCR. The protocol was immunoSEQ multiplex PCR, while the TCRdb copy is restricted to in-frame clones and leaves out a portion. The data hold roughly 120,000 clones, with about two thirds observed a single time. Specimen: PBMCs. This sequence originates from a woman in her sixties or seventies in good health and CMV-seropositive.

The CDR3 loop reads CASKGTGTQETQYF. The CDR3, as DNA: TGTGCCAGTAAGGGGACAGGGACCCAAGAGACCCAGTACTTC. The V gene is TRBV19, the J gene TRBJ2-5; 9 bases match TRBD1. CDR3 length equals 14 residues. The V gene's germline CDR1 is LNHDA and CDR2 SQIVND (reference sequence). Trimming took 7 bases from V and 1 from J; bases not matched to a gene: 4.